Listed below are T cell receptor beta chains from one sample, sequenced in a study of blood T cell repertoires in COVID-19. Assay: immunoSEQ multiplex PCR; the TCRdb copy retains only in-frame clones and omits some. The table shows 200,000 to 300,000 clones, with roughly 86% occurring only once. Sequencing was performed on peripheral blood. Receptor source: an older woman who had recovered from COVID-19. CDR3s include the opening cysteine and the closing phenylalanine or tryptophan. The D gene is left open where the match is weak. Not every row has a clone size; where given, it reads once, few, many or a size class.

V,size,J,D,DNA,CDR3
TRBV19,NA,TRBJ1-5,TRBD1,TGTGCCAGTAGTCCACAGGGGGCCTGGCAGCCCCAGCATTTT,CASSPQGAWQPQHF
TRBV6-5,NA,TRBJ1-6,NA,TGTGCCAGCAGTCAGCCCCCGGGGTCACCCCTCCACTTT,CASSQPPGSPLHF
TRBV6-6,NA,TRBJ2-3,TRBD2,TGTGCCAGCAGTCCACACATTGCCAGCGGGGGGGTAACAGATACGCAGTATTTT,CASSPHIASGGVTDTQYF
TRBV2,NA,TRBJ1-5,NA,TGTGCCAGCAGTCCCCCCCGCAGGGCCAGCAATCAGCCCCAGCATTTT,CASSPPRRASNQPQHF
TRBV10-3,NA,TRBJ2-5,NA,TGTGCCATCAGTGAGTCCATAGGAGGGGAGACCCAGTACTTC,CAISESIGGETQYF
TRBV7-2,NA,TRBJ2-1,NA,TGTGCCAGCAGCTCCTCCCTCAGCTACAATGAGCAGTTCTTC,CASSSSLSYNEQFF
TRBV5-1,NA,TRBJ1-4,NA,TGCGCCAGCAGCTTGGGAACAGGGTTGGCCGAAAAACTGTTTTTT,CASSLGTGLAEKLFF
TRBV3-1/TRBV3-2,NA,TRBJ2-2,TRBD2,TGTGCCAGCAGCCAAGGACTAGCGGGGGTCTTCACCGGGGAGCTGTTTTTT,CASSQGLAGVFTGELFF
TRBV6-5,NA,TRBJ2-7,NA,TGTGCCAGCAGTCATAGACAGAGCGAGCAGTACTTC,CASSHRQSEQYF
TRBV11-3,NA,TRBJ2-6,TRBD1,TGTGCCAGCAGCTTAGGCCCTTCCCAGGGGGCTGGGGCCAACGTCCTGACTTTC,CASSLGPSQGAGANVLTF
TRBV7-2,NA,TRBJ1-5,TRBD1,TGTGCCAGCAGCTTTTCGGGACAGCCCGGTCAGCCCCAGCATTTT,CASSFSGQPGQPQHF
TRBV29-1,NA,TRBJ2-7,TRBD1,TGCAGCGTTGGGGGAACAGGGGGTTTGGAGCAGTACTTC,CSVGGTGGLEQYF
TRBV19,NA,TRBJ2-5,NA,TGTGCCAGTAGACCGGGAGCGAGAGAGACCCAGTACTTC,CASRPGARETQYF
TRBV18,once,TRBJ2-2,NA,TGTGCCAGCTCCCTGGGACAGAACACCGGGGAGCTGTTTTTT,CASSLGQNTGELFF
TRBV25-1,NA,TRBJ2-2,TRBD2,TGTGCCAGCAGTGATTTGACTAGCGGGGGCGCCGGGGAGCTGTTTTTT,CASSDLTSGGAGELFF
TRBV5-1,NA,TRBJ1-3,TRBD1,TGCGCCAGCAGCCGGCAGGGACAGCACTCTGGAAACACCATATATTTT,CASSRQGQHSGNTIYF
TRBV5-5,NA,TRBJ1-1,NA,TGTGCCAGCAGCAGGGGGAACACTGAAGCTTTCTTT,CASSRGNTEAFF
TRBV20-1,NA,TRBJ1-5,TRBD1,TGCAGTGCTAGTCTGGACAGGGGGTCGGGTCAGCCCCAGCATTTT,CSASLDRGSGQPQHF
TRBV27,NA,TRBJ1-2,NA,TGTGCCAGCAGGATCTTAGGACAGCAGTATGGCTACACCTTC,CASRILGQQYGYTF
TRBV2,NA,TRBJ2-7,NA,TGTGCCACCAAAGGAGGGGAGGTAGGATACGAGCAGTACTTC,CATKGGEVGYEQYF
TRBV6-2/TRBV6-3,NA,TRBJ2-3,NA,TGTGCCAGCAGTCCCTGGGGGGTATCAAGCACAGATACGCAGTATTTT,CASSPWGVSSTDTQYF
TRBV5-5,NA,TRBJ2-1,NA,TGTGCCAGCAGCTTAAGGTCGGGACTTACCCCCCTGTATGAGCAGTTCTTC,CASSLRSGLTPLYEQFF
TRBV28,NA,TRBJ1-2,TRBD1,TGTGCCAGCAGCTTGGGACAGGGCGGAGGCTACACCTTC,CASSLGQGGGYTF
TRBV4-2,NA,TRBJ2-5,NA,TGTGCCAGCAGCCAAGATCAAGGGGCACAAGAGACCCAGTACTTC,CASSQDQGAQETQYF
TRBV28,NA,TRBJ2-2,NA,TGTGCCAGCAAAGAACAGGGACCCGGGGAGCTGTTTTTT,CASKEQGPGELFF
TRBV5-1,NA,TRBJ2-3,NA,TGCGCCAGCAGCTCGAGCAGGGAGGCCGATACGCAGTATTTT,CASSSSREADTQYF
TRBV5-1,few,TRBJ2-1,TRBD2,TGCGCCAGCAGCTTAGGGCTAGCGGGGGCACACAATGAGCAGTTCTTC,CASSLGLAGAHNEQFF
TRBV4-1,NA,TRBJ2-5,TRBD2,TGCGCCAGCAGCCAAAGCGGTCTAGCGGGGGGTGTGGAGACCCAGTACTTC,CASSQSGLAGGVETQYF
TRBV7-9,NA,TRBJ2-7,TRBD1,TGTGCCAGCAGCGACAGGGGGCCGTTGAAATACGAGCAGTACTTC,CASSDRGPLKYEQYF